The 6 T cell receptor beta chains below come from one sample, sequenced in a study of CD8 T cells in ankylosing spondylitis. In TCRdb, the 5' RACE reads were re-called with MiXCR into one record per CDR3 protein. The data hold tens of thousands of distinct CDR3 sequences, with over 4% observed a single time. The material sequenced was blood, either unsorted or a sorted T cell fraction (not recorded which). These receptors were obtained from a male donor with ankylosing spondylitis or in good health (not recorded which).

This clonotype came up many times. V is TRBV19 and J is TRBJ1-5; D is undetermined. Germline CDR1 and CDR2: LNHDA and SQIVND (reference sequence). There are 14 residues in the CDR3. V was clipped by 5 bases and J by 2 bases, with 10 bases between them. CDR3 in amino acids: CASSVGYGNQPQHF. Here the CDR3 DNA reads TGTGCCAGTAGTGTAGGGTACGGCAATCAGCCCCAGCATTTT. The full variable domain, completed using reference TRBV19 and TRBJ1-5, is DGGITQSPKYLFRKEGQNVTLSCEQNLNHDAMYWYRQDPGQGLRLIYYSQIVNDFQKGDIAEGYSVSREKKESFPLTVTSAQKNPTAFYLCASSVGYGNQPQHFGDGTRLSIL.

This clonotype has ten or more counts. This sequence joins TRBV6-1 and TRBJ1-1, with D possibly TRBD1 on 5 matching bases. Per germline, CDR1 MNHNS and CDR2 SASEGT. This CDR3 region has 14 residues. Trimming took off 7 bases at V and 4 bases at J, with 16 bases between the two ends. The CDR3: CASTTTAESTEAFF. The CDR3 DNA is TGTGCCAGCACCACGACAGCGGAAAGCACTGAAGCTTTCTTT.

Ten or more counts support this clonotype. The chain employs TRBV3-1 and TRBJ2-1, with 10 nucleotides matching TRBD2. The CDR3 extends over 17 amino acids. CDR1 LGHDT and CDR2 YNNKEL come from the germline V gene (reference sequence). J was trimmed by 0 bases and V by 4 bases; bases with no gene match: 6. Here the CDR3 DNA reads TGTGCCAGCAGCCCTAGCGGGGGCGTTGCCTCCTACAATGAGCAGTTCTTC. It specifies CASSPSGGVASYNEQFF.

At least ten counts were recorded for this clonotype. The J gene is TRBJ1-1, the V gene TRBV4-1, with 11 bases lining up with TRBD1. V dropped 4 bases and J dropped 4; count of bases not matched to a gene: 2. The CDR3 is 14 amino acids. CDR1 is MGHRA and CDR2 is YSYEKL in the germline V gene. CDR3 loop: CASSRGTGGTEAFF. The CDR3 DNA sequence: TGCGCCAGCAGCCGCGGGACAGGGGGCACTGAAGCTTTCTTT.

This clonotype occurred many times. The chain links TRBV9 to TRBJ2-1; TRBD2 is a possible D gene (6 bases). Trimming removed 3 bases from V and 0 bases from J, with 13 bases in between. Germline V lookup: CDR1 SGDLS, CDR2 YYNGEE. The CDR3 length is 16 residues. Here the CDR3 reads CASSGSGGSSYNEQFF. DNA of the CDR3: TGTGCCAGCAGCGGCTCCGGGGGTTCCTCCTACAATGAGCAGTTCTTC.

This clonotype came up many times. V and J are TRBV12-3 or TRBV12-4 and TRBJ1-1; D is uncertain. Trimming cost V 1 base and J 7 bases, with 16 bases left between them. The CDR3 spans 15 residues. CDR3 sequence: CASSLGEGSVSEAFF. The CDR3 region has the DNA TGTGCCAGCAGTTTAGGTGAGGGAAGTGTTAGTGAAGCTTTCTTT.